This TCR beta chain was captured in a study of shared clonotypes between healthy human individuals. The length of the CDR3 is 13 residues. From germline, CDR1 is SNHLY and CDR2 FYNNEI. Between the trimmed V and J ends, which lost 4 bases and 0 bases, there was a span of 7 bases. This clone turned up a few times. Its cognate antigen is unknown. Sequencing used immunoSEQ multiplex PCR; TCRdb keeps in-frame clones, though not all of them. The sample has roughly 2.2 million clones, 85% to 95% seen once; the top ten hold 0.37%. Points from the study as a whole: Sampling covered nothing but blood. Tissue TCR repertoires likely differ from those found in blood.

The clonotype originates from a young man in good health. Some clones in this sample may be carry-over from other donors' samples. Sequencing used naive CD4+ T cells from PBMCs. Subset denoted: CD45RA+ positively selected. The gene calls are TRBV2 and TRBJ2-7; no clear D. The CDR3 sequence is CASSVPSSYEQYF. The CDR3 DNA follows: TGTGCCAGCAGTGTTCCGAGCTCCTACGAGCAGTACTTC.